Reported below is one TCR beta chain. Its antigen is currently unknown. This sample is drawn from a study of T-cell memory formation after mild COVID-19. Study-level information: TCR clusters mostly belonged to single donors. General study points: Pre-infection memory already had some responding clones, implying cross-reactive memory joined.

Germline V lookup: CDR1 SQVTM, CDR2 ANQGSEA. The CDR3 sequence is 13 residues long. With 2 bases removed from V and 0 bases from J, the gap between germline ends came to 4 bases. Constant-segment primers served in 5'RACE that generated TCR alpha and TCR beta cDNA libraries bearing sample barcodes and UMIs. TCRdb itself ran the 5' RACE reads through MiXCR, one entry per CDR3 protein. The sample holds about 560,000 distinct CDR3 sequences; 15% to 20% are singletons and the top ten take 8.1%. Sequencing was carried out using PBMCs or a T cell subset sorted from them (not recorded which). The chain carries TRBV29-1 and TRBJ1-4; D gene unclear. The sequence was obtained from an adult woman who had mild COVID-19 (a few samples of this study predate the infection). Cell type and time point are not known. CDR3 amino acids: CSVESTTNEKLFF. DNA for the CDR3: TGCAGCGTTGAATCGACAACTAATGAAAAACTGTTTTTT.